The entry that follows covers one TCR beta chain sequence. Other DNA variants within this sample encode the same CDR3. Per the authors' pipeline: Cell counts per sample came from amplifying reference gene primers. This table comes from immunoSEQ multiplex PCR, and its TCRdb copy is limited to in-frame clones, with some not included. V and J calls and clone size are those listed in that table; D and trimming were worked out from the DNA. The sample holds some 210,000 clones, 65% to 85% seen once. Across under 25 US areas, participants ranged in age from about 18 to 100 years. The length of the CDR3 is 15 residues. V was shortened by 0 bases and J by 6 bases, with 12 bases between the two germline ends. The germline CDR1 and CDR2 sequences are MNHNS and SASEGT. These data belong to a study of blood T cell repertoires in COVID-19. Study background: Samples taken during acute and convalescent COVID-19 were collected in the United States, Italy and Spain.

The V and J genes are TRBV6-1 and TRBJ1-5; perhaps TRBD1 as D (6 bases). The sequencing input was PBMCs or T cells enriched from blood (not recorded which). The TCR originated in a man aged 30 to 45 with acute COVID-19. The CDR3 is CASSEALGGAQPQHF. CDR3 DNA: TGTGCCAGCAGTGAAGCGCTGGGGGGGGCTCAGCCCCAGCATTTT.